The 20 T cell receptor beta chains presented below share a single source sample, sequenced in a study of cytomegalovirus exposure and HLA in healthy donors. PCR involved 60 Vbeta and 13 Jbeta primers. Measured with immunoSEQ multiplex PCR; TCRdb has only the in-frame clones, and not every one. This sample has around 200,000 clones, with 70% to 85% found just once. The sequencing sample was made of PBMCs. Receptors were obtained from a girl aged 2 to 10 in good health and CMV-seropositive.

This clone was seen only a few times. Other DNA sequences of this sample code for an identical CDR3. The chain links TRBV7-9 to TRBJ1-5; the match to TRBD1 covers 8 bases. CDR3 length: 17 amino acids. From germline, CDR1 is SEHNR and CDR2 FQNEAQ (reference sequence). V trimming: 5 bases; J trimming: 5 bases; junction bases outside the gene matches: 14. In nucleotides, the CDR3 is TGTGCCAGCAGCAACGACAGGGGAGAAAACCGGTATCAGCCCCAGCATTTT. Amino acids: CASSNDRGENRYQPQHF.

J is TRBJ1-1 and V is TRBV9; D gene uncertain. Per the germline V gene, CDR1 is SGDLS and CDR2 is YYNGEE. The CDR3 is 13 amino acids. Trimming took off 1 base at V and 2 bases at J, with 6 bases between the two ends. CDR3 bases: TGTGCCAGCAGCGTAACGGGAAACACTGAAGCTTTCTTT. Translating it yields CASSVTGNTEAFF. Full variable domain (rest looked up from reference TRBV9 and TRBJ1-1): DSGVTQTPKHLITATGQRVTLRCSPRSGDLSVYWYQQSLDQGLQFLIQYYNGEERAKGNILERFSAQQFPDLHSELNLSSLELGDSALYFCASSVTGNTEAFFGQGTRLTVV.

This clone has more than one count but fewer than ten. V is TRBV5-1 and J is TRBJ2-7, with 9 bases that match TRBD1. With 3 bases clipped from V and 3 bases from J, the junction kept 4 bases outside the gene matches. Per germline, CDR1 SGHRS and CDR2 YFSETQ. The CDR3 is 14 residues long. CDR3 sequence reads: CASSSTGGVYEQYF. CDR3 bases: TGCGCCAGCAGCTCGACAGGGGGTGTCTACGAGCAGTACTTC.

This rearrangement joins TRBV2 to TRBJ2-1; tentative D call: TRBD1 (5 bases). The CDR3 extends over 13 amino acids. The V and J ends lost 4 bases and 5 bases respectively, with 9 bases between them. Germline assignment: CDR1 SNHLY and CDR2 FYNNEI. Here the CDR3 DNA reads TGTGCCAGCAGTGGACAGATACACAATGAGCAGTTCTTC. This gives the protein CASSGQIHNEQFF.

CDR3 sequence (DNA): TGCGCCAGCAGCTTGAACCTGGGGGGTCGCACTGAAGCTTTCTTT. Translation: CASSLNLGGRTEAFF. V and J are TRBV5-1 and TRBJ1-1, with D possibly being TRBD1 (5 bases). Per the germline V gene, CDR1 is SGHRS and CDR2 is YFSETQ. V lost 1 base and J lost 4, with 14 bases in between. This CDR3 contains 15 residues.

The V gene is TRBV27, the J gene TRBJ1-2; TRBD1 matches 10 bases. Germline CDR1 is MNHEY and CDR2 is SMNVEV (reference sequence). Trimming removed 8 bases from V and 3 bases from J; junction bases left unmatched: 6. This CDR3 has 14 residues. In nucleotides, the CDR3 is TGTGCCAGCGAACCGGGACAGGGGTACTATGGCTACACCTTC. Encoded protein: CASEPGQGYYGYTF.

The chain uses TRBV2 and TRBJ1-2; 8 bases match TRBD1. V shed 5 bases and J 7 bases; nucleotides not matched to a gene: 3. Germline V gene data show CDR1 as SNHLY and CDR2 as FYNNEI. The length of the CDR3 is 12 residues. CDR3 region: CASSPDRGGYTF. In DNA form, the CDR3 reads TGTGCCAGCAGTCCCGACAGGGGTGGCTACACCTTC.

The chain recombines TRBV18 with TRBJ2-3; 14 bases are a match to TRBD2. Trimming cost V 1 base and J 4 bases; bases outside gene matches: 4. The germline gives CDR1 KGHSH, CDR2 LQKENI. This CDR3 region has 17 residues. The CDR3 region is CASSPRGLAGVADTQYF. The CDR3 region has the DNA TGTGCCAGCTCACCACGGGGACTAGCGGGAGTTGCAGATACGCAGTATTTT.

The V and J genes are TRBV7-2 and TRBJ2-7; D not certain. This CDR3 spans 13 amino acids. Germline assignment: CDR1 SGHTA and CDR2 FQGNSA. Trimming took 1 base from V and 2 from J, leaving 6 bases between them. The CDR3 reads CASSLGRAYEQYF. CDR3 DNA sequence: TGTGCCAGCAGCTTAGGACGGGCCTACGAGCAGTACTTC.

This sequence joins TRBV5-1 and TRBJ1-2; 12 bases agree with TRBD1. CDR1 is SGHRS and CDR2 is YFSETQ in the germline V gene. This CDR3 spans 17 amino acids. V shed 2 bases, J shed 3 bases, and the junction held 8 bases outside the gene matches. CDR3 nucleotide sequence: TGCGCCAGCAGCTTACCCCGGGACAGGGGGCAGTACTATGGCTACACCTTC. Translating gives CASSLPRDRGQYYGYTF.

This rearrangement joins TRBV19 to TRBJ2-7, with D tentatively TRBD2 (6 bases). The germline V gene has CDR1 LNHDA and CDR2 SQIVND (reference sequence). V shed 3 bases and J shed 3 bases, with 12 bases lying between them. The CDR3 is 14 amino acids. The CDR3 nucleotides are TGTGCCAGTAGTATGGGGGGACTTAGCTACGAGCAGTACTTC. This gives the protein CASSMGGLSYEQYF.

This rearrangement joins TRBV6-5 to TRBJ2-7, with a weak D call TRBD2 (5 bases). Germline CDR1 and CDR2: MNHEY and SVGAGI. The V end was cut by 8 bases, the J end by 5 bases, with 16 bases between. This CDR3 spans 13 amino acids. CDR3 sequence reads: CASAMRGPHEQYF. DNA for the CDR3: TGTGCCAGCGCCATGAGAGGGCCCCACGAGCAGTACTTC.

The CDR3 sequence: CASSPGTSGGPAVEQFF. CDR3 DNA sequence: TGTGCCAGCTCACCGGGGACTAGCGGGGGGCCGGCAGTTGAGCAGTTCTTC. The chain combines TRBV18 with TRBJ2-1, with 15 bases matching TRBD2. Unmatched junction bases numbered 9, after V lost 3 bases and J lost 9 bases. CDR1 KGHSH and CDR2 LQKENI come from the germline V gene. The CDR3 runs 17 residues.

For this clone: The sample holds other DNA sequences that translate to the same CDR3. J is TRBJ2-1 and V is TRBV11-3; TRBD1 matches 8 bases. CDR1 SGHNT and CDR2 YENEEA come from the germline V gene. With 1 base clipped from V and 2 bases from J, the junction kept 1 base outside the gene matches. The CDR3 runs 15 residues. The CDR3 DNA follows: TGTGCCAGCAGCTTAGCAGGGGGCCCCTACAATGAGCAGTTCTTC. Translated: CASSLAGGPYNEQFF.

There are a few counts of this clone. V is TRBV5-6 and J is TRBJ1-1, with TRBD1 matching 10 bases. V dropped 2 bases and J dropped 1; count of bases not matched to a gene: 8. CDR1 and CDR2 from the germline V gene are SGHDT and YYEEEE. The CDR3 totals 17 residues. CDR3 DNA sequence: TGTGCCAGCAGCTTTCGACAGGGGGCCGGTTGGAACACTGAAGCTTTCTTT. This translates into CASSFRQGAGWNTEAFF. The entire variable domain, with the rest obtained from reference TRBV5-6 and TRBJ1-1, is as follows: DAGVTQSPTHLIKTRGQQVTLRCSPKSGHDTVSWYQQALGQGPQFIFQYYEEEERQRGNFPDRFSGHQFPNYSSELNVNALLLGDSALYLCASSFRQGAGWNTEAFFGQGTRLTVV.

This chain joins TRBV6-5 and TRBJ1-6; the D gene is possibly TRBD1 (5 bases). Looked up from germline, CDR1 is MNHEY and CDR2 is SVGAGI. Trimming pared 6 bases from V and 9 bases from J, leaving 12 bases between. This CDR3 region has 13 residues. The CDR3 is CASSQGGASPLHF. The CDR3 bases are TGTGCCAGCAGCCAGGGTGGGGCTTCACCCCTCCACTTT.

About this clone itself: The same CDR3 can be traced to other DNA sequences in this sample. The chain is built from TRBV10-3 and TRBJ2-3, with TRBD2 matching 7 bases. Germline CDR1 is ENHRY and CDR2 is SYGVKD. This CDR3 comprises 14 residues. The V segment lost 10 bases and the J segment 2 bases; nucleotides outside the gene matches: 9. DNA of the CDR3: TGTGCCACCACGGCGGGACTAACCACAGATACGCAGTATTTT. It specifies CATTAGLTTDTQYF.

This clone appeared a few times. The CDR3 loop is CAISDPLVTGPPRTEAFF. The CDR3 nucleotides are TGTGCCATCAGTGACCCCCTCGTGACAGGCCCACCGAGAACTGAAGCTTTCTTT. V gene TRBV10-3 combines with J gene TRBJ1-1, with D maybe TRBD1 (6 bases). This CDR3 spans 18 amino acids. Germline CDR1 ENHRY, CDR2 SYGVKD. V lost 3 bases and J 5 bases, leaving 25 bases between the germline ends.

The J gene is TRBJ2-5, the V gene TRBV9, with 8 nucleotides matching TRBD2. This CDR3 comprises 14 residues. V dropped 0 bases and J dropped 2; count of bases not matched to a gene: 0. Germline V lookup: CDR1 SGDLS, CDR2 YYNGEE. The CDR3 sequence: CASSVAGGQETQYF. CDR3 DNA: TGTGCCAGCAGCGTAGCGGGAGGGCAAGAGACCCAGTACTTC.

This chain connects TRBV7-8 to TRBJ2-1; a possible D gene is TRBD2 (6 bases). Germline CDR1 reads SGHVS; CDR2 reads FQNEAQ. V lost 2 bases, J lost 7 bases, and 12 bases lay in between. The CDR3 length is 14 residues. The CDR3 sequence is CASSLIGRTNEQFF. CDR3 DNA sequence: TGTGCCAGCAGCTTAATCGGGAGAACGAATGAGCAGTTCTTC.